Below are 23 T cell receptor beta chains sequenced from a single sample in a study of T cells in Graves' hyperthyroidism and ophthalmopathy. TCR beta CDR3 region amplification was performed from RNA transcripts. Researchers ran a first-round RT-PCR on the TCR CDR3 using the HTBI primer set. MiXCR, run by TCRdb on the multiplex PCR reads, gives a single entry per CDR3 protein. The table records a few hundred thousand distinct CDR3 sequences, roughly 15% of them present only once. Source material: blood. The receptor set was obtained from a woman under 40 with Graves' ophthalmopathy.

The chain has TRBV6-1 and TRBJ1-6; TRBD1 matches 9 bases. The CDR3 is made up of 14 amino acids. The germline V gene has CDR1 MNHNS and CDR2 SASEGT. J lost 13 bases, V lost 5 bases, and 9 bases had no gene match. CDR3 in amino acids: CASSTGQGEAPLHF. In DNA, the CDR3 is TGTGCCAGCAGTACGGGACAGGGAGAAGCTCCCCTCCACTTT.

This clonotype appeared many times. This CDR3 reads CASSRQGTEAFF. CDR3 coding DNA: TGTGCCAGCAGTCGACAGGGCACTGAAGCTTTCTTT. This chain links TRBV28 with TRBJ1-1; the match to TRBD1 covers 7 bases. The CDR3 sequence is 12 residues long. CDR1 is MDHEN and CDR2 is SYDVKM in the germline V gene. V shed 5 bases and J 4 bases; nucleotides not matched to a gene: 1.

This clonotype was detected many times. V and J are TRBV18 and TRBJ1-3; no firm D call. The CDR3 consists of 17 residues. The germline V and J ends were trimmed by 1 base and 0 bases, with 13 bases remaining between them. From germline, CDR1 is KGHSH and CDR2 LQKENI. In DNA form, the CDR3 reads TGTGCCAGCTCACCACTTTTCCGGTCGGACTCTGGAAACACCATATATTTT. Its protein is CASSPLFRSDSGNTIYF.

This rearrangement joins TRBV20-1 to TRBJ2-2, with 13 nucleotides matching TRBD2. Germline CDR1 reads DFQATT; CDR2 reads SNEGSKA (reference sequence). There are 16 residues in the CDR3. The V gene end was trimmed by 6 bases and the J gene end by 5 bases; junction bases not matched to a gene: 9. CDR3 sequence: CSAREVTSGGTGELFF. The CDR3 DNA sequence: TGCAGTGCCCGAGAGGTGACTAGCGGGGGGACCGGGGAGCTGTTTTTT.

This clonotype came up many times. This chain connects TRBV5-8 to TRBJ1-5, with D uncertain. Germline V gene lookup returns CDR1 SGHTS and CDR2 YDEGEE. The CDR3 consists of 16 residues. Trimming removed 2 bases from V and 4 bases from J, with 16 bases in between. The CDR3 DNA follows: TGTGCCAGCAGCTTACGAGGGCGGAGGCATAATCAGCCCCAGCATTTT. The encoded protein is CASSLRGRRHNQPQHF.

This clonotype was seen repeatedly, ten times or more. The V call is TRBV7-2, the J call TRBJ2-2; no firm D call. V dropped 1 base and J dropped 9 bases, with 12 bases sitting between them. The CDR3 totals 14 residues. From germline, CDR1 is SGHTA and CDR2 FQGNSA. The CDR3 region is CASSLGPPPRELFF. The CDR3 DNA follows: TGTGCCAGCAGCTTAGGACCGCCACCGAGGGAGCTGTTTTTT.

This clonotype came up many times. The chain has TRBV12-3 or TRBV12-4 and TRBJ2-1, with TRBD1 identical over 9 bases. CDR3 length: 15 amino acids. J lost 4 bases, V lost 5 bases, and 6 bases had no gene match. The CDR3 sequence: CASSHPGQGYNEQFF. The CDR3 DNA follows: TGTGCCAGCAGTCATCCGGGACAGGGATACAATGAGCAGTTCTTC.

The sample holds many counts of this clonotype. This sequence joins TRBV5-1 and TRBJ2-1; D tentatively fits TRBD1 or TRBD2 (5 bases each). This CDR3 contains 14 residues. Germline lookup yields CDR1 SGHRS and CDR2 YFSETQ. V lost 2 bases to trimming and J lost 1 base, with 7 bases between them. CDR3 DNA: TGCGCCAGCAGCTTTGGGGGTTCCTACAATGAGCAGTTCTTC. Amino acid sequence: CASSFGGSYNEQFF.

In its sample, this clonotype was seen many times. The genes are TRBV7-2 and TRBJ1-3; 12 bases agree with TRBD1. CDR3 length: 18 residues. Unmatched junction bases numbered 8, after V lost 5 bases and J lost 0 bases. CDR1 is SGHTA, CDR2 FQGNSA, per germline. The DNA of the CDR3 is TGTGCCAGCAGCAACCGGGACAGGGGGCTGAGCTCTGGAAACACCATATATTTT. It codes for CASSNRDRGLSSGNTIYF. Filled out from reference TRBV7-2 and TRBJ1-3, the complete variable domain reads GAGVSQSPSNKVTEKGKDVELRCDPISGHTALYWYRQSLGQGLEFLIYFQGNSAPDKSGLPSDRFSAERTGGSVSTLTIQRTQQEDSAVYLCASSNRDRGLSSGNTIYFGEGSWLTVV.

This clonotype was observed a few times. The chain employs TRBV28 and TRBJ1-2; D is perhaps TRBD1 (6 bases). CDR3 length: 14 amino acids. Between the trimmed V and J ends, which lost 5 bases and 8 bases, there was a span of 18 bases. Germline V gene sequence: CDR1 MDHEN, CDR2 SYDVKM. In DNA, the CDR3 is TGTGCCAGCAGTCCGTTCTCCCCAGGGGTCGGCTACACCTTC. This translates into CASSPFSPGVGYTF.

This clonotype was seen a handful of times. The chain links TRBV11-2 to TRBJ2-5; weak D call: TRBD2 (5 bases). The CDR3 covers 14 residues. The V gene lost 7 bases and the J gene lost 2 bases, with 14 bases spanning the gap. The germline V gene encodes CDR1 SGHAT and CDR2 FQNNGV. CDR3 loop: CASTAGGGQETQYF. The DNA of the CDR3 is TGTGCCAGCACCGCGGGCGGCGGACAAGAGACCCAGTACTTC.

This clonotype was recorded many times. The gene calls are TRBV27 and TRBJ2-7; TRBD1 aligns across 9 bases. The CDR3 is 15 residues long. Looked up from germline, CDR1 is MNHEY and CDR2 is SMNVEV (reference sequence). The ends lost 4 bases at V and 2 bases at J; junction bases unmatched: 6. Here the CDR3 reads CASSSTGTGTYEQYF. In DNA, the CDR3 is TGTGCCAGCAGTTCGACCGGGACAGGGACCTACGAGCAGTACTTC.

The chain recombines TRBV9 with TRBJ1-3; maybe TRBD1 (5 bases). V gave up 2 bases and J gave up 4 bases, with 13 bases separating them. The CDR3 extends over 15 amino acids. Germline values: CDR1 SGDLS, CDR2 YYNGEE. The CDR3 loop is CASSVDGAKGNTIYF. The CDR3 DNA is TGTGCCAGCAGCGTGGACGGGGCGAAAGGAAACACCATATATTTT.

There are many counts of this clonotype. The rearrangement joins TRBV11-2 to TRBJ2-7; D possibly uses TRBD1 or TRBD2 (6 bases each). The CDR3 covers 16 residues. V was pared by 0 bases and J by 2 bases, with 14 bases between. Per germline, CDR1 SGHAT and CDR2 FQNNGV. The CDR3 spells CASSLELVRGAYEQYF. The CDR3 region has the DNA TGTGCCAGCAGCTTAGAACTCGTAAGGGGGGCCTACGAGCAGTACTTC.

The table lists this clonotype with many counts. The chain couples TRBV20-1 to TRBJ1-1, with 7 bases lining up with TRBD1. From germline, CDR1 is DFQATT and CDR2 SNEGSKA (reference sequence). This CDR3 has 12 amino acids. J gave up 4 bases and V 6 bases, and 5 bases lay outside the gene matches. DNA for the CDR3: TGCAGTGCCTGGCGACAGGGCACTGAAGCTTTCTTT. Translated, it gives CSAWRQGTEAFF.

This clonotype was seen ten or more times. CDR3 sequence (DNA): TGTGCCTGGAGTACTGGTGGAACGAACACCGGGGAGCTGTTTTTT. Protein product: CAWSTGGTNTGELFF. The chain has TRBV30 and TRBJ2-2; D gene uncertain. Germline V gene data show CDR1 as GTSNPN and CDR2 as SVGIG (reference sequence). The CDR3 is made up of 15 amino acids. V lost 2 bases and J lost 0, with 10 bases in between.

This clonotype was picked up many times. The chain is built from TRBV12-3 or TRBV12-4 and TRBJ2-1, with TRBD2 matching 7 bases. With 2 bases clipped from V and 6 bases from J, the junction kept 4 bases outside the gene matches. CDR3 size: 14 residues. The CDR3 nucleotides read TGTGCCAGCAGTTTATTCACTAGCGCCAATGAGCAGTTCTTC. It yields the protein CASSLFTSANEQFF.

This clonotype has a handful of counts. The CDR3 sequence is CASSQDGRGRDNEQFF. The CDR3 coding sequence is TGCGCCAGCAGCCAAGATGGACGGGGGCGGGACAATGAGCAGTTCTTC. The rearrangement links TRBV4-1 to TRBJ2-1; the D gene could be TRBD1 or TRBD2 (6 bases each). The germline CDR1 and CDR2 sequences are MGHRA and YSYEKL. There are 16 residues in the CDR3. Trimming pared 0 bases from V and 5 bases from J, leaving 14 bases between.

This clonotype was counted many times. The chain uses TRBV5-5 and TRBJ2-3; D call uncertain. There are 15 residues in the CDR3. V was clipped by 1 base and J by 2 bases, with 11 bases between them. Germline-derived CDR1 and CDR2 are SGHKS and YYEKEE (reference sequence). In DNA, the CDR3 is TGTGCCAGCAGCTTGTCATGGGCGACCACAGATACGCAGTATTTT. As protein: CASSLSWATTDTQYF.

This clonotype was detected ten times or more. This chain joins TRBV6-1 and TRBJ2-3; 11 bases map to TRBD2. This CDR3 spans 15 amino acids. Germline CDR1 MNHNS, CDR2 SASEGT. V dropped 4 bases and J dropped 5; count of bases not matched to a gene: 5. The CDR3 region is CASSVGSGGGDTQYF. CDR3 coding DNA: TGTGCCAGCAGTGTAGGTAGCGGGGGGGGAGATACGCAGTATTTT.

In regard to this clonotype: Just one base apart from a much larger clone, this may be a read error. V usage is TRBV12-3 or TRBV12-4 and J usage is TRBJ1-5; D might be TRBD1 (5 bases). This CDR3 spans 13 amino acids. The CDR3 here is CVTAVGGSQPQHF. The CDR3 DNA is TGTGTTACAGCAGTCGGGGGGAGTCAGCCCCAGCATTTT.

This clonotype was recorded many times. The CDR3 nucleotides read TGTGCCAGCAGCCAAGGGACAGGGCTAAAAGATACGCAGTATTTT. Protein sequence: CASSQGTGLKDTQYF. The chain joins TRBV4-2 to TRBJ2-3, with 8 positions matching TRBD1. Germline V gene lookup returns CDR1 LGHNA and CDR2 YNFKEQ. The length of the CDR3 is 15 residues. Germline trimming cut 1 base from V and 5 bases from J; bases unmatched to any gene: 5.

This clonotype was seen ten or more times. The V gene is TRBV2, the J gene TRBJ1-5; D might be TRBD1 (5 bases). Germline lookup yields CDR1 SNHLY and CDR2 FYNNEI. V lost 8 bases and J 4 bases, leaving 15 bases between the germline ends. This CDR3 is built from 14 residues. This CDR3 reads CASGGTDDNQPQHF. CDR3 sequence (DNA): TGTGCCAGCGGCGGGACGGACGATAATCAGCCCCAGCATTTT.